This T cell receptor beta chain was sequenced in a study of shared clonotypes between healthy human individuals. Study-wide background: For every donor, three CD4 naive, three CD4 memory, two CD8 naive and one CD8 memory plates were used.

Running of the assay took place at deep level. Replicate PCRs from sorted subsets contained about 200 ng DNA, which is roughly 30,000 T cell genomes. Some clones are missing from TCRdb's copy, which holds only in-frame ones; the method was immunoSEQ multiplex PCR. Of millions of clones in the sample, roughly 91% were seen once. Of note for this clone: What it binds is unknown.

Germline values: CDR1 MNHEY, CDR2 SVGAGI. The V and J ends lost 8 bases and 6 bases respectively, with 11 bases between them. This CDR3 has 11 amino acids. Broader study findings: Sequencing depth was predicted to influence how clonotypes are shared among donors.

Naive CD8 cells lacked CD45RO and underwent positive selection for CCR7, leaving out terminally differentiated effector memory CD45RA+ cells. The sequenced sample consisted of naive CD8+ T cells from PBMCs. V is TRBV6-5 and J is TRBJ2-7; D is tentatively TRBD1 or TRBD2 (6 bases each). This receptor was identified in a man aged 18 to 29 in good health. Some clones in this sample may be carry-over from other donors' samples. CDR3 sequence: CASSQGGEQYF. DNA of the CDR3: TGTGCCAGCTCACAGGGAGGCGAGCAGTACTTC.